One sample yielded the 10 T cell receptor beta chains listed below, sequenced in a study of T-cell memory formation after mild COVID-19. One entry per CDR3 protein, called by TCRdb with MiXCR from the 5' RACE reads. The table has about 49,000 distinct CDR3 sequences, about 7% seen once. Sequencing was done on a sample of PBMCs or a T cell subset sorted from them (not recorded which). These receptor sequences come from a man aged 18 to 30 who had mild COVID-19 (a few samples of this study predate the infection). Cell type and time point are not known.

This chain joins TRBV3-1 and TRBJ2-5, with 8 bases matching TRBD2. The CDR3 covers 15 residues. The V gene end was trimmed by 3 bases and the J gene end by 3 bases; junction bases not matched to a gene: 6. Per the germline V gene, CDR1 is LGHDT and CDR2 is YNNKEL (reference sequence). CDR3 protein: CASSQSSRGEETQYF. CDR3 nucleotides: TGTGCCAGCAGCCAGTCCTCGCGGGGGGAAGAGACCCAGTACTTC.

Only a few counts were recorded for this clonotype. This chain joins TRBV7-9 and TRBJ1-5; 7 bases are shared with TRBD1. The CDR3 is 14 amino acids. Per the germline V gene, CDR1 is SEHNR and CDR2 is FQNEAQ (reference sequence). The J segment lost 9 bases and the V segment lost 5 bases, leaving 10 bases of the junction unmatched. CDR3 coding DNA: TGTGCCAGCAGCCCCGGGGAGGGGGCAAGGCCCCAGCATTTT. It specifies CASSPGEGARPQHF.

A few counts support this clonotype. The V and J genes are TRBV7-2 and TRBJ1-2, with D hard to call. Trimming removed 5 bases at V and 8 bases at J, with 24 bases between. Germline loops: CDR1 SGHTA, CDR2 FQGNSA. The CDR3 is 16 amino acids. The CDR3 nucleotides read TGTGCCAGCAGCCCCGATAGGAGCAGAAGCATAAAGGGCTACACCTTC. Amino acids: CASSPDRSRSIKGYTF.

The V gene is TRBV12-3 or TRBV12-4, the J gene TRBJ1-2; the D gene is possibly TRBD1 (6 bases). This CDR3 comprises 14 residues. Trimming took 1 base from V and 4 from J, leaving 10 bases between them. For the CDR3, the DNA is TGTGCCAGCAGTTTAGAGACAGGTTCCTATGGCTACACCTTC. Amino acid sequence: CASSLETGSYGYTF.

This clonotype was counted between two and nine times. V usage is TRBV20-1 and J usage is TRBJ1-6, with D hard to call. V gave up 0 bases and J gave up 7 bases, with 13 bases separating them. Germline lookup yields CDR1 DFQATT and CDR2 SNEGSKA (reference sequence). The CDR3 length is 15 residues. Here the CDR3 reads CSARDSTLRNSPLHF. The CDR3 DNA follows: TGCAGTGCTAGAGATTCGACCCTTAGGAATTCACCCCTCCACTTT.

The CDR3 region has the DNA TGTGCCAGCAGCTCGAGCGGGGGGCCGAGCGAGCAGTACTTC. Translated: CASSSSGGPSEQYF. This chain joins TRBV4-2 and TRBJ2-7; TRBD2 matches 9 bases. The CDR3 extends over 14 amino acids. Germline assignment: CDR1 LGHNA and CDR2 YNFKEQ. V was pared by 5 bases and J by 6 bases, with 8 bases of the junction left unmatched.

The J gene is TRBJ1-1, the V gene TRBV12-3 or TRBV12-4; TRBD1 might be the D (6 bases). The CDR3 contains 14 residues. Between the trimmed V and J ends, which lost 3 bases and 4 bases, there was a span of 12 bases. DNA of the CDR3: TGTGCCAGCAGTTTTACAGGGTGGACCACTGAAGCTTTCTTT. Its translation: CASSFTGWTTEAFF.

V gene TRBV7-2 combines with J gene TRBJ2-2; 7 bases fit TRBD2. The CDR3 spans 16 residues. Germline-derived CDR1 and CDR2 are SGHTA and FQGNSA. With 6 bases clipped from V and 2 bases from J, the junction kept 9 bases outside the gene matches. The CDR3 loop is CASSQYGGTNTGELFF. For the CDR3, the DNA is TGTGCCAGCAGTCAATACGGGGGGACTAACACCGGGGAGCTGTTTTTT. Based on the CDR3 plus reference TRBV7-2 and TRBJ2-2, the full variable domain is GAGVSQSPSNKVTEKGKDVELRCDPISGHTALYWYRQSLGQGLEFLIYFQGNSAPDKSGLPSDRFSAERTGGSVSTLTIQRTQQEDSAVYLCASSQYGGTNTGELFFGEGSRLTVL.

This clonotype was counted ten times or more. The chain employs TRBV24-1 and TRBJ2-5; TRBD1 is a possible D gene (5 bases). The V end was cut by 3 bases, the J end by 1 base, with 11 bases between. Germline-derived CDR1 and CDR2 are KGHDR and SFDVKD. This CDR3 contains 15 residues. This CDR3 reads CATSDDTRVQETQYF. CDR3 DNA sequence: TGTGCCACCAGTGATGACACCAGGGTCCAAGAGACCCAGTACTTC.

This clonotype has only a few counts. The J gene is TRBJ2-5, the V gene TRBV6-6; TRBD2 is a possible D gene (7 bases). V gave up 6 bases and J gave up 4 bases, with 12 bases separating them. In germline, CDR1 is MNHNY, CDR2 SVGAGI (reference sequence). The CDR3 has 13 residues. The CDR3 is CASSYREGETQYF. CDR3 coding DNA: TGTGCCAGCAGCTACAGGGAGGGAGAGACCCAGTACTTC.